The subject of this entry is one TCR beta chain. This specimen belongs to a study of preoperative IRX-2 immunotherapy in early breast cancer. Treatment defined: preoperative locoregional IRX-2 cytokine immunotherapy. Patients received preoperative, locoregional IRX-2 cytokine immunotherapy in a phase Ib study. TCRdb keeps only in-frame clones here, not all; method: immunoSEQ multiplex PCR. Here the sample spans 40,000 to 45,000 clones, 60% to 80% being singletons. Germline V gene sequence: CDR1 SQVTM, CDR2 ANQGSEA. The CDR3 contains 12 residues. Trimming shortened V by 5 bases and J by 2 bases, and 9 bases separated the two germline ends.

The TCR sequence derives from a human donor with breast cancer. The sequencing here drew on tumor tissue, taken after IRX-2 immunotherapy. The chain combines TRBV29-1 with TRBJ1-1; D not certain. Here the CDR3 reads CSVRGTNTEAFF. The CDR3 DNA reads TGCAGCGTTCGGGGAACCAACACTGAAGCTTTCTTT.